Below, one T cell receptor beta chain is given with its context. Its specificity is unknown. This record belongs to a study of T cell repertoires in cytomegalovirus infection. V dropped 9 bases and J dropped 2 bases, with 14 bases sitting between them. The CDR3 runs to 14 residues. Germline V gives CDR1 LNHDA, CDR2 SQIVND (reference sequence). Study observations and caveats: Clonotypes of TCR beta that were HLA-C-restricted and CMV-specific dominated the ex vivo response.

Each CDR3 protein gets one entry after TCRdb re-called the reads with MiXCR. The sample lists about 740,000 distinct CDR3 sequences, about 40% occurring once. The rearrangement links TRBV19 to TRBJ1-5; D is unclear. This TCR came from a human donor in good health (CMV status not recorded). Some clones in this sample may be carry-over from other donors' samples. The sequenced sample consisted of PBMCs. DNA for the CDR3: TGTGCCAGCCAACTGGGCGGCGGCAATCAGCCCCAGCATTTT. Protein: CASQLGGGNQPQHF.